These 25 T cell receptor beta chains were sequenced from one sample in a study of preoperative IRX-2 immunotherapy in early breast cancer. Regarding treatment: preoperative locoregional IRX-2 cytokine immunotherapy. Sequencing used immunoSEQ multiplex PCR; TCRdb keeps in-frame clones, though not all of them. The sample records roughly 25,000 clones, 85% to 95% being singletons. Sequenced material: tumor tissue, taken after IRX-2 immunotherapy. These receptor sequences come from a human donor with breast cancer.

For the CDR3, the DNA is TGTGCCAGCAGCTACCCAGTCCGGGACTTCACAGATACGCAGTATTTT. Protein sequence: CASSYPVRDFTDTQYF. The chain joins TRBV5-4 to TRBJ2-3; tentatively, D is TRBD2 (6 bases). The CDR3 contains 16 residues. Trimming took 3 bases from V and 2 from J, leaving 16 bases between them. Germline CDR1 is SGHNT and CDR2 is YYREEE (reference sequence).

The rearrangement uses TRBV19 and TRBJ1-1; tentative D call: TRBD1 (5 bases). Trimming took off 8 bases at V and 5 bases at J, with 12 bases between the two ends. Germline assignment: CDR1 LNHDA and CDR2 SQIVND (reference sequence). This CDR3 region has 12 residues. CDR3 in amino acids: CASGMRQTEAFF. The CDR3 DNA reads TGTGCCAGTGGGATGAGACAGACTGAAGCTTTCTTT. The full variable domain, in which reference TRBV19 and TRBJ1-1 provide the parts outside the CDR3, is DGGITQSPKYLFRKEGQNVTLSCEQNLNHDAMYWYRQDPGQGLRLIYYSQIVNDFQKGDIAEGYSVSREKKESFPLTVTSAQKNPTAFYLCASGMRQTEAFFGQGTRLTVV.

This clone was observed a few times. V gene TRBV7-2 combines with J gene TRBJ1-4; D call uncertain. The CDR3 is 14 amino acids. From germline, CDR1 is SGHTA and CDR2 FQGNSA. V was cut by 2 bases and J by 7 bases, with 11 bases left in between. This CDR3 is CASSLQALGEKLFF. The DNA of the CDR3 is TGTGCCAGCAGCTTACAGGCATTGGGTGAAAAACTGTTTTTT.

The rearrangement joins TRBV6-5 to TRBJ2-7, with TRBD1 identical over 7 bases. J gave up 9 bases and V 6 bases, and 11 bases lay outside the gene matches. This CDR3 has 13 residues. The germline V gene encodes CDR1 MNHEY and CDR2 SVGAGI. For the CDR3, the DNA is TGTGCCAGCAGCCGTTCAGGGGGTAGGGGGCAGTACTTC. Protein sequence: CASSRSGGRGQYF.

V usage is TRBV11-3 and J usage is TRBJ2-2; the D gene is possibly TRBD2 (6 bases). This CDR3 region has 18 residues. V shed 5 bases and J shed 6 bases, with 25 bases lying between them. Germline CDR1 reads SGHNT; CDR2 reads YENEEA. The CDR3 sequence is CASSTRGRGNPGAGELFF. DNA of the CDR3: TGTGCCAGCAGCACCCGAGGTCGGGGGAACCCCGGGGCCGGGGAGCTGTTTTTT.

The chain employs TRBV7-3 and TRBJ1-2; D not certain. CDR1 and CDR2 (germline): SGHTA, FQGTGA. Deletions cut 1 base from V and 6 bases from J, with 12 bases between. The CDR3 loop spans 14 amino acids. The CDR3 DNA is TGTGCCAGCAGCTTAAGGGCAAGCTCCAATGGCTACACCTTC. This encodes CASSLRASSNGYTF.

This chain connects TRBV30 to TRBJ2-5; TRBD1 aligns across 10 bases. Germline assignment: CDR1 GTSNPN and CDR2 SVGIG (reference sequence). This CDR3 is 13 amino acids long. The CDR3: CANDRGRQETQYF. DNA of the CDR3: TGTGCAAACGACAGGGGGCGACAAGAGACCCAGTACTTC.

V gene TRBV5-1 combines with J gene TRBJ2-5, with 8 bases that match TRBD2. J gave up 1 base and V 1 base, and 9 bases lay outside the gene matches. The CDR3 is 17 amino acids. Germline-derived CDR1 and CDR2 are SGHRS and YFSETQ. CDR3 nucleotide sequence: TGCGCCAGCAGCTTGAGGCCGGCGGGGGGTTTCCAAGAGACCCAGTACTTC. Its protein is CASSLRPAGGFQETQYF.

This sequence joins TRBV28 and TRBJ2-7; D possibly matches TRBD1 or TRBD2 (6 bases each). Trimming left V 3 bases short and J 5 bases short, with 14 bases between. The CDR3 runs 14 residues. Germline loops: CDR1 MDHEN, CDR2 SYDVKM. The CDR3 region is CASSLLGGLHEQYF. DNA of the CDR3: TGTGCCAGCAGTTTGTTAGGGGGGCTTCACGAGCAGTACTTC.

The DNA for the CDR3 is TGTGCCAGCAGTGTGGGTAGACTCAACTATGGCTACACCTTC. Amino acid sequence: CASSVGRLNYGYTF. The V and J genes are TRBV2 and TRBJ1-2; no reliable D call. The CDR3 spans 14 residues. CDR1 SNHLY and CDR2 FYNNEI come from the germline V gene. V lost 4 bases, J lost 2 bases, and 11 bases lay in between.

The chain links TRBV7-6 to TRBJ2-5, with unresolved D. The CDR3 is 14 residues long. CDR1 is SGHVS and CDR2 is FNYEAQ in the germline V gene. V was clipped by 5 bases and J by 1 base, with 11 bases between them. The CDR3 protein is CASSGLNLQETQYF. CDR3 DNA sequence: TGTGCCAGCAGCGGCCTGAATCTCCAAGAGACCCAGTACTTC.

V is TRBV29-1 and J is TRBJ1-4, with TRBD1 matching over 9 bases. Germline loops: CDR1 SQVTM, CDR2 ANQGSEA. V gave up 6 bases and J gave up 5 bases; unmatched junction bases: 4. This CDR3 spans 13 amino acids. The CDR3 DNA reads as TGCAGCGTCCCGGACAGGGGAAATGAAAAACTGTTTTTT. Protein sequence: CSVPDRGNEKLFF.

This chain uses TRBV15 with TRBJ2-1; D not resolved. CDR1 is LNHNV and CDR2 is YYDKDF in the germline V gene (reference sequence). Trimming removed 5 bases from V and 8 bases from J, with 7 bases in between. This CDR3 has 11 amino acids. The CDR3 reads CATSESHEQFF. The CDR3 DNA sequence: TGTGCCACCAGCGAGTCTCATGAGCAGTTCTTC.

The V and J genes are TRBV7-8 and TRBJ2-3; D gene ambiguous. Trimming cost V 5 bases and J 3 bases, with 18 bases left between them. Germline CDR1 reads SGHVS; CDR2 reads FQNEAQ. The CDR3 extends over 16 amino acids. The CDR3 spells CASSRRDPVGTDTQYF. In nucleotides, the CDR3 is TGTGCCAGCAGCCGACGAGATCCAGTAGGTACAGATACGCAGTATTTT. Complete variable domain (other parts from reference TRBV7-8 and TRBJ2-3): GAGVSQSPRYKVAKRGQDVALRCDPISGHVSLFWYQQALGQGPEFLTYFQNEAQLDKSGLPSDRFFAERPEGSVSTLKIQRTQQEDSAVYLCASSRRDPVGTDTQYFGPGTRLTVL.

This chain joins TRBV7-2 and TRBJ2-4; D remains ambiguous. The CDR3 runs 13 residues. Trimming removed 7 bases at V and 2 bases at J, with 9 bases between. Germline lookup yields CDR1 SGHTA and CDR2 FQGNSA. In DNA, the CDR3 is TGTGCCAGCACCCTGGGAACCAAAAACATTCAGTACTTC. It translates to CASTLGTKNIQYF.

V is TRBV4-1 and J is TRBJ2-5; 7 bases fit TRBD2. V lost 3 bases, J lost 2 bases, and 12 bases stayed unmatched. Germline V gene sequence: CDR1 MGHRA, CDR2 YSYEKL. This CDR3 contains 17 residues. CDR3 region: CASSQLAAPGGQETQYF. The CDR3 DNA reads as TGCGCCAGCAGCCAGTTAGCGGCCCCGGGGGGACAAGAGACCCAGTACTTC.

The V call is TRBV28, the J call TRBJ2-3; TRBD2 matches 10 bases. V lost 7 bases, J lost 6 bases, and 13 bases stayed unmatched. The germline gives CDR1 MDHEN, CDR2 SYDVKM. The CDR3 extends over 16 amino acids. In DNA form, the CDR3 reads TGTGCCAGCACTTCATGGGGGGGGACTAGCGACGATACGCAGTATTTT. It yields the protein CASTSWGGTSDDTQYF.

The gene calls are TRBV18 and TRBJ1-1, with TRBD1 identical over 7 bases. From germline, CDR1 is KGHSH and CDR2 LQKENI. This CDR3 has 16 amino acids. Germline trimming cut 3 bases from V and 3 bases from J; bases unmatched to any gene: 10. DNA for the CDR3: TGTGCCAGCTCACCCCCCGATAGGGGGCCGCACACTGAAGCTTTCTTT. Translation: CASSPPDRGPHTEAFF.

V usage is TRBV4-2 and J usage is TRBJ1-3; D remains ambiguous. This CDR3 comprises 17 residues. Trimming took off 0 bases at V and 0 bases at J, with 12 bases between the two ends. Looked up from germline, CDR1 is LGHNA and CDR2 is YNFKEQ. CDR3 coding DNA: TGTGCCAGCAGCCAAGATCTTGTCAGGAACTCTGGAAACACCATATATTTT. This codes for CASSQDLVRNSGNTIYF.

The CDR3 region is CASSRNLRGSSYNSPLHF. The CDR3 DNA follows: TGTGCCAGCAGCAGAAACCTCAGGGGTAGCTCCTATAATTCACCCCTCCACTTT. The V call is TRBV11-2, the J call TRBJ1-6, with D perhaps TRBD1 (6 bases). V lost 5 bases to trimming and J lost 0 bases, with 17 bases between them. Germline loops: CDR1 SGHAT, CDR2 FQNNGV. The CDR3 extends over 18 amino acids. The full variable domain, in which reference TRBV11-2 and TRBJ1-6 provide the parts outside the CDR3, is EAGVAQSPRYKIIEKRQSVAFWCNPISGHATLYWYQQILGQGPKLLIQFQNNGVVDDSQLPKDRFSAERLKGVDSTLKIQPAKLEDSAVYLCASSRNLRGSSYNSPLHFGNGTRLTVT.

V is TRBV5-4 and J is TRBJ2-5, with 10 bases that match TRBD2. The J segment lost 5 bases and the V segment lost 3 bases, leaving 7 bases of the junction unmatched. This CDR3 comprises 15 residues. Germline CDR1 SGHNT, CDR2 YYREEE (reference sequence). Here the CDR3 reads CASSSPSGGGETQYF. CDR3 in DNA: TGTGCCAGCAGCTCCCCTAGCGGGGGAGGCGAGACCCAGTACTTC.

This chain joins TRBV7-2 and TRBJ1-1, with a weak D call TRBD1 (5 bases). The V gene lost 2 bases and the J gene lost 1 base, with 11 bases spanning the gap. The CDR3 length is 15 residues. Germline CDR1 reads SGHTA; CDR2 reads FQGNSA. The CDR3, as DNA: TGTGCCAGCAGCTTAAGTGGGGGACCGAACACTGAAGCTTTCTTT. This encodes CASSLSGGPNTEAFF.

The chain links TRBV7-3 to TRBJ1-3; D is undetermined. The CDR3 totals 13 residues. CDR1 and CDR2 (germline): SGHTA, FQGTGA. V lost 5 bases and J lost 4, with 9 bases in between. The CDR3 sequence: CASSLIPGNTIYF. In DNA, the CDR3 is TGTGCCAGCAGCCTAATCCCCGGAAACACCATATATTTT.

The chain carries TRBV6-4 and TRBJ1-2, with no clear D. From germline, CDR1 is MRHNA and CDR2 SNTAGT. This CDR3 has 12 residues. With 0 bases removed from V and 6 bases from J, the gap between germline ends came to 5 bases. CDR3 amino acids: CASSDSRHGYTF. The DNA of the CDR3 is TGTGCCAGCAGTGACTCCCGCCATGGCTACACCTTC.

The V call is TRBV6-5, the J call TRBJ1-5, with D perhaps matching TRBD1 (6 bases). V lost 10 bases to trimming and J lost 0 bases, with 13 bases between them. Germline V lookup: CDR1 MNHEY, CDR2 SVGAGI. CDR3 length: 14 residues. The CDR3 DNA follows: TGTGCCACCGCGGACAGATATAGCAATCAGCCCCAGCATTTT. This translates into CATADRYSNQPQHF.